This T cell receptor beta chain emerged from a study of T cell changes during pregnancy in multiple sclerosis. Clones were read by immunoSEQ multiplex PCR, and TCRdb kept only the in-frame ones, dropping some. The sample comprises 20,000 to 25,000 clones, over 80% of which are singletons, and over 6% rests with the top ten. The CDR3 spans 14 residues. J lost 8 bases, V lost 10 bases, and 8 bases had no gene match. Germline V lookup: CDR1 MNHEY, CDR2 SMNVEV (reference sequence). The sample consisted of CD8+ T cells from peripheral blood mononuclear cells, taken in the third trimester of pregnancy. This TCR was recovered from a female donor with multiple sclerosis, enrolled in a pregnancy study. This chain uses TRBV27 with TRBJ2-1, with 13 bases aligning to TRBD2. CDR3 in DNA: TGTGCCACGCGGGGACTAGCGGGATGGGATGAGCAGTTCTTC. It translates to CATRGLAGWDEQFF.